This T cell receptor beta chain was captured in a study of T cells in localized non-small cell lung cancer. Findings and limits, study-wide: The appearance of a median 57 of the top 100 tumor clones was seen in adjacent lung. Clonality peaked in uninvolved adjacent lung rather than tumor. Heterogeneity within the tumor remains possible, as just one region underwent sequencing.

Germline CDR1 and CDR2: MNHNY and SVGAGI (reference sequence). The CDR3 loop spans 14 amino acids. Trimming took 6 bases from V and 4 from J, leaving 15 bases between them. Worth noting for this clone: What it recognizes is unknown.

Profiling relied on immunoSEQ multiplex PCR, and the TCRdb table lists in-frame clones only, not all of them. The table includes fewer than 45,000 clones, about 86% detected once. V usage is TRBV6-6 and J usage is TRBJ1-2; D may be TRBD1 (5 bases). The TCR originated in a woman aged 18-49 years with stage III lung adenocarcinoma. Sequenced here: peripheral blood, sampled before any cancer treatment. CDR3 nucleotides: TGTGCCAGCAGCAAAAAGGGGTTTTTCTATGGCTACACCTTC. It yields the protein CASSKKGFFYGYTF.